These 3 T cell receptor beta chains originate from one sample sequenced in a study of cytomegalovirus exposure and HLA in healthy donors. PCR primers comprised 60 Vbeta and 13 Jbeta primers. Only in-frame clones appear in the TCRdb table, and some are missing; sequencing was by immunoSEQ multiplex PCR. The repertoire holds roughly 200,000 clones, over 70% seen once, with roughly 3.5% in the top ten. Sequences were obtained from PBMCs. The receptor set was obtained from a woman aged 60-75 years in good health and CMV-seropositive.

CDR3: CASSLASFRGAMNTEAFF. The CDR3 DNA reads as TGTGCCAGCAGCTTAGCTTCTTTTCGGGGGGCGATGAACACTGAAGCTTTCTTT. This chain uses TRBV11-2 with TRBJ1-1; possible D gene TRBD1, 6 bases. Trimming cost V 1 base and J 0 bases, with 18 bases left between them. Germline CDR1 is SGHAT and CDR2 is FQNNGV. CDR3 size: 18 residues.

The DNA of the CDR3 is TGTGCCAGCAGCGCTCACAGGGGGCCGGGGGAAAAACTGTTTTTT. This gives the protein CASSAHRGPGEKLFF. This chain connects TRBV9 to TRBJ1-4, with 9 bases lining up with TRBD1. From germline, CDR1 is SGDLS and CDR2 YYNGEE. Germline trimming cut 3 bases from V and 8 bases from J; bases unmatched to any gene: 8. The CDR3 is 15 residues long. The full variable domain, its missing parts supplied by reference TRBV9 and TRBJ1-4, is DSGVTQTPKHLITATGQRVTLRCSPRSGDLSVYWYQQSLDQGLQFLIQYYNGEERAKGNILERFSAQQFPDLHSELNLSSLELGDSALYFCASSAHRGPGEKLFFGSGTQLSVL.

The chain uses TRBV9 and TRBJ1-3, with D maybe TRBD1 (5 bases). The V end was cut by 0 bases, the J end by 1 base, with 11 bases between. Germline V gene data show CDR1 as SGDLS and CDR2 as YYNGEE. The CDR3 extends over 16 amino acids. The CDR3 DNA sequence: TGTGCCAGCAGCGTAGCCTACAGGTCGTCTGGAAACACCATATATTTT. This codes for CASSVAYRSSGNTIYF.